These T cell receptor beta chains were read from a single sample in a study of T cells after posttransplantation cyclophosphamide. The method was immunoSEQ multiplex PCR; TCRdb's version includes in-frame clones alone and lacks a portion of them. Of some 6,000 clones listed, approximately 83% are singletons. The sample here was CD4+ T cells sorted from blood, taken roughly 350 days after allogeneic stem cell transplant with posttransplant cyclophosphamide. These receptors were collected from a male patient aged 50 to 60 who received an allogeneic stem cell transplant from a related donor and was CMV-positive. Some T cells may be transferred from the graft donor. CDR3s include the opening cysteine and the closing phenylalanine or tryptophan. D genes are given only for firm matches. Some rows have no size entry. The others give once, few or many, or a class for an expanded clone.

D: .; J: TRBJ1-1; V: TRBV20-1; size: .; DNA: TGCAGTGCTATAGAGGCAGTTGAAGCTTTCTTT; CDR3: CSAIEAVEAFF
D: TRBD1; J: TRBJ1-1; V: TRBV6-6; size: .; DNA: TGTGCCAGCAGCCCCGGACAGGGATCCACTGAAGCTTTCTTT; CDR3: CASSPGQGSTEAFF
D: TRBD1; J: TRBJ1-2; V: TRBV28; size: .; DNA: TGTGCCAGCAGTTTATATTCCGGACAGGGAGGCTATGGCTACACCTTC; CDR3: CASSLYSGQGGYGYTF
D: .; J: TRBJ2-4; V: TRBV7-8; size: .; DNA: TGTGCCAGCAGCTTTACGAGGCAGCTAGCCAAAAACATTCAGTACTTC; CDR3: CASSFTRQLAKNIQYF
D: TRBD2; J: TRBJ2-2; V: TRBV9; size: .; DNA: TGTGCCAGCACCAGATGGGTCGGGAGGTTGACCACCGGGGAGCTGTTTTTT; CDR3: CASTRWVGRLTTGELFF
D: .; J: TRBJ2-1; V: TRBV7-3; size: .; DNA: TGTGCCAGCAGCTCATACGTCCCGGGTGAGCAGTTCTTC; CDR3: CASSSYVPGEQFF
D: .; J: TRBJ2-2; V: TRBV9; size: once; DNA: TGTGCCAGCAGCGTGGGACAAAGTCGGACCGGGGAGCTGTTTTTT; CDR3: CASSVGQSRTGELFF
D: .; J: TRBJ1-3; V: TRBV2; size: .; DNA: TGTGCCAGCAGTGAGGACAGTGCTGGAAACACCATATATTTT; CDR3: CASSEDSAGNTIYF
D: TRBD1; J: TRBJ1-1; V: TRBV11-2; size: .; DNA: TGTGCCAGCAGCACCGGGACAGCCCGGGAGGCTTTCTTT; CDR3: CASSTGTAREAFF
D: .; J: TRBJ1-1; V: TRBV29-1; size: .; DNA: TGCAGCGTCCGCGCCCCCCTCATTACTGAAGCTTTCTTT; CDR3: CSVRAPLITEAFF
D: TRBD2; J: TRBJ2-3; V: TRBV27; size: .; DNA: TGTGCCAGCACCGGGAGGACAGATACGCAGTATTTT; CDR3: CASTGRTDTQYF
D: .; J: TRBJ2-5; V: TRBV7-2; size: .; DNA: TGTGCCAGCAGCGGATGGACCAGGGGCGACGAGACCCAGTACTTC; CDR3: CASSGWTRGDETQYF
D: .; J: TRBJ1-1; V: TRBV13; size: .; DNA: TGTGCCAGCAGCTTCGGTGCGGAAGCTTTCTTT; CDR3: CASSFGAEAFF
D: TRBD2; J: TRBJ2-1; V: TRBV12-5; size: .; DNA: TGTGCTAGTGGTTTGGTAGTTCCTCTGGGCGGGAGCGTTAACAATGAGCAGTTCTTC; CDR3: CASGLVVPLGGSVNNEQFF
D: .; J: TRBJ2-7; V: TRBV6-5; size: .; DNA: TGTGCCAGCAGTTACGGGCCAGGTACCACCTACGAGCAGTACTTC; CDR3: CASSYGPGTTYEQYF
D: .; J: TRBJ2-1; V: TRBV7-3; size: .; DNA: TGTGCCAGCAGCCTGAGACAACAGTCTTACAATGAGCAGTTCTTC; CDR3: CASSLRQQSYNEQFF
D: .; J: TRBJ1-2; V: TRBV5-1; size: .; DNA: TGCGCCAGCAGCCGGAATCAGGGTATTGGAGGCTACACCTTC; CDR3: CASSRNQGIGGYTF
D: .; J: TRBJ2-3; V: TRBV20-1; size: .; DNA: TGCAGTGCTCGTAAAACAGATACGCAGTATTTT; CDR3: CSARKTDTQYF
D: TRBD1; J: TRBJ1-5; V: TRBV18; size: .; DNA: TGTGCCAGCTCACCACTCGGGGACAGGAGACAGCCCCAGCATTTT; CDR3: CASSPLGDRRQPQHF
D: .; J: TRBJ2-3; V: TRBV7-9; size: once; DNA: TGTGCCAGCAGCTTATCGCGTGATACGCAGTATTTT; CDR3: CASSLSRDTQYF
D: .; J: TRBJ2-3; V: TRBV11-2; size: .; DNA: TGTGCCAGCAGCCTAGACAGACAAGATACGCAGTATTTT; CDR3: CASSLDRQDTQYF
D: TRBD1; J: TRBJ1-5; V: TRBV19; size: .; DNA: TGTGCCAGTAGTACCCTGGGGGGGGGACAGGGGAATCAGCCCCAGCATTTT; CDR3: CASSTLGGGQGNQPQHF
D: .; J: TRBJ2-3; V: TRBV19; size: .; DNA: TGTGCCAGTAGTACGACTACTTCGGCTACGCAGTATTTT; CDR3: CASSTTTSATQYF
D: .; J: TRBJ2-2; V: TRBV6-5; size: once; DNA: TGTGCCAGCAGTTCCACCCTAGCTTCGAACACCGGGGAGCTGTTTTTT; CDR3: CASSSTLASNTGELFF
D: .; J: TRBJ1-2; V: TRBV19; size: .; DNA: TGTGCCAGTAGGACGGATCTATTACGGGGTCATAACTATGGCTACACCTTC; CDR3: CASRTDLLRGHNYGYTF
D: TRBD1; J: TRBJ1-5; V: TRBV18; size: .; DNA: TGTGCCAGCTCACTTCAGGGGGCGAGTGGCAATCAGCCCCAGCATTTT; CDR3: CASSLQGASGNQPQHF
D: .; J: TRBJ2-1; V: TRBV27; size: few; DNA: TGTGCCAGCAGCCCCTCGTGGAGGGCCAATGAGCAGTTCTTC; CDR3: CASSPSWRANEQFF
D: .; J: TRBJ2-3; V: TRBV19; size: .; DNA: TGTGCCAGTAGTATAGCCCAGGGAACAGATACGCAGTATTTT; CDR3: CASSIAQGTDTQYF
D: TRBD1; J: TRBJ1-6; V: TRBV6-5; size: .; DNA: TGTGCCAGCAGTTACGGCAGGGGGCCATCCCTCCACTTT; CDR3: CASSYGRGPSLHF
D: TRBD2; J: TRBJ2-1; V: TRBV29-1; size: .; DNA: TGCAGCGTTGAACGGGGGGGCAGGGATGAGCAGTTCTTC; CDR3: CSVERGGRDEQFF
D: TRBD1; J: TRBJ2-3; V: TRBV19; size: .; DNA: TGTGCCAGTAGTATAGATCAGGACAGGGGGGGGTCAGATACGCAGTATTTT; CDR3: CASSIDQDRGGSDTQYF
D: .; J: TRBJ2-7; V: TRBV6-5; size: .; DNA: TGTGCCAGCAGGACCACAGGTTCCTACGAGCAGTACTTC; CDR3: CASRTTGSYEQYF
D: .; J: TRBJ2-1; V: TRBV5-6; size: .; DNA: TGTGCCAGCAAGCGGATCAACTACAATGAGCAGTTCTTC; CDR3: CASKRINYNEQFF
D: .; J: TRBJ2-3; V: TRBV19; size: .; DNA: TGTGCCAGTAGTATAGAACCACCGGGTGATACGCAGTATTTT; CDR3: CASSIEPPGDTQYF
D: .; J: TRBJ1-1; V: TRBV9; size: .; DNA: TGTGCCAGCAGCGTAGGTGAGGGGAGGGCTGAAGCTTTCTTT; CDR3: CASSVGEGRAEAFF
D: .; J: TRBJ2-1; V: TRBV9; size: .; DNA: TGTGCCAGCAGCGTAGATAGGGGCTATGAGCAGTTCTTC; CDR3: CASSVDRGYEQFF
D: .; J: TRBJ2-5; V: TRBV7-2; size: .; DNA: TGTGCCAGCAGCTTATCGGGGATGGAAGAGACCCAGTACTTC; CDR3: CASSLSGMEETQYF
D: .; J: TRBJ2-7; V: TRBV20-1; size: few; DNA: TGCAGTGCATGGGCTTACGAGCAGTACTTC; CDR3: CSAWAYEQYF
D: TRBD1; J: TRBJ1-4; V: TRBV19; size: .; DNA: TGTGCCAGTACCCAAGCAGGGGGAACAACTAATGAAAAACTGTTTTTT; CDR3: CASTQAGGTTNEKLFF
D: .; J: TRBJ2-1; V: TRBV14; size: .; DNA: TGTGCCAGCAGCCGTCGGGCGGGGTACAATGAGCAGTTCTTC; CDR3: CASSRRAGYNEQFF
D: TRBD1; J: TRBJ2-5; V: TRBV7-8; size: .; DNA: TGTGCCAGCAGCCCACCACGAGGGCGACAGGGACAAGAGACCCAGTACTTC; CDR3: CASSPPRGRQGQETQYF